A selection of T cell receptor beta chains follows, all from one sample in a study of brain T cells in children with intractable seizures. The table came from immunoSEQ multiplex PCR; TCRdb's copy has only in-frame clones and leaves some out. The data hold approximately 330,000 clones, with 93% observed a single time. The specimen comprised peripheral blood, sampled approximately 5 months after surgery. The receptors were gathered from a boy under two years old with tuberous sclerosis and intractable seizures. The CDR3 runs from the conserved cysteine through the conserved F or W. D genes are given only for firm matches. Some rows have no size entry. The others give once, few or many, or a class for an expanded clone.

TRBV19,.,16,.,TRBJ2-6,TGTGCCAGTAGTCCCCCGTCTAGACCTGGGGCCAACGTCCTGACTTTC,CASSPPSRPGANVLTF
TRBV11-2,.,11,.,TRBJ2-5,TGTGCCAGCAGCTTAGAAGGGACCCAGTACTTC,CASSLEGTQYF
TRBV29-1,.,11,.,TRBJ2-1,TGCAGCGGGGACTTCTACAATGAGCAGTTCTTC,CSGDFYNEQFF
TRBV19,.,14,.,TRBJ2-5,TGTGCCAGTAGTATAGTATTAAGGGGAGAGACCCAGTACTTC,CASSIVLRGETQYF
TRBV19,.,14,.,TRBJ1-4,TGTGCCAGTAGTATTGGGGTCTTCGGTGAAAAACTGTTTTTT,CASSIGVFGEKLFF
TRBV2,.,12,TRBD1,TRBJ1-6,TGTGCCAGCAGAGGGGGCAAGTCACCCCTCCACTTT,CASRGGKSPLHF
TRBV11-2,.,14,TRBD2,TRBJ2-1,TGTGCCAGCAGCTCGGCTAGCGGGAGCTATGAGCAGTTCTTC,CASSSASGSYEQFF
TRBV7-9,.,14,.,TRBJ1-1,TGTGCCAGCAGCTTATCCCCTCTGTTCCCCAATGCTTTCTTT,CASSLSPLFPNAFF
TRBV15,.,14,.,TRBJ1-5,TGTGCCACCAGCAGAGCCCAGCTCAATCAGCCCCAGCATTTT,CATSRAQLNQPQHF
TRBV21-1,.,15,.,TRBJ1-5,TGTGCCAGCAACCCTCGGGGCGGGGCAGGTCAGCCCCAGCATTTT,CASNPRGGAGQPQHF
TRBV7-3,.,13,.,TRBJ1-2,TGTGCCAGCAGCTTAGCTCTAAACTATGGCTACACCTTC,CASSLALNYGYTF
TRBV14,.,13,.,TRBJ1-6,TGTGCCAGTGCCCTAAAAGGCTATTCACCCCTCCACTTT,CASALKGYSPLHF
TRBV6-2/TRBV6-3,.,16,TRBD1,TRBJ1-5,TGTGCCAGCAGTTACTCGTGGACAGGGGTGCGTCAGCCCCAGCATTTT,CASSYSWTGVRQPQHF
TRBV18,.,14,TRBD1,TRBJ1-1,TGTGCCAGCTCATCGGACAGGGGAGGCACTGAAGCTTTCTTT,CASSSDRGGTEAFF
TRBV5-6,once,11,TRBD2,TRBJ2-1,TGTGCCAGCAGGAGCGGGGCGGAGCAGTTCTTC,CASRSGAEQFF
TRBV10-3,.,11,.,TRBJ2-2,TGTGCCATCACCCCAGGCGGGGAGCTGTTTTTT,CAITPGGELFF
TRBV10-3,.,15,TRBD1,TRBJ1-1,TGTGCCATCAGTGAGTTGGGGACAGGGAACACTGAAGCTTTCTTT,CAISELGTGNTEAFF
TRBV20-1,.,11,TRBD1,TRBJ2-1,TGCAGTGCTAGAGGGGACAGCGTTAAGTTCTTC,CSARGDSVKFF
TRBV7-9,.,13,.,TRBJ2-7,TGTGCCAGTGGTGGAAATCCCTTATACGAGCAGTACTTC,CASGGNPLYEQYF
TRBV7-2,.,18,.,TRBJ2-3,TGTGCCAGCAGCTTAGAAGCTCCTAGTAGCACAGGCACAGATACGCAGTATTTT,CASSLEAPSSTGTDTQYF
TRBV5-1,.,15,TRBD2,TRBJ2-1,TGCGCCAGCAGGGCTTGGGCTAGCGGGCCCAATGAGCAGTTCTTC,CASRAWASGPNEQFF
TRBV5-1,.,12,.,TRBJ2-1,TGCGCCAGCAGAATTCACGACAATGAGCAGTTCTTC,CASRIHDNEQFF
TRBV28,.,13,.,TRBJ1-1,TGTGCCACGTCCGGGGGGGCCAACACTGAAGCTTTCTTT,CATSGGANTEAFF
TRBV27,.,17,TRBD1,TRBJ2-7,TGTGCCAGCAGTCCTTTTGTGACTGGACAGGGGGCGGAGGAGCAGTACTTC,CASSPFVTGQGAEEQYF
TRBV4-1,.,15,.,TRBJ1-3,TGCGCCAGCAGCCAAGAAGGGGGCTCTGGAAACACCATATATTTT,CASSQEGGSGNTIYF
TRBV6-5,.,15,TRBD2,TRBJ2-1,TGTGCCAGCGGGTTTCTAGCGGGAGGGCCCAATGAGCAGTTCTTC,CASGFLAGGPNEQFF
TRBV7-8,.,15,TRBD1,TRBJ1-4,TGTGCCAGCAGCGCCGGGACAGGGATGGGAGAAAAACTGTTTTTT,CASSAGTGMGEKLFF
TRBV30,once,11,.,TRBJ1-1,TGTGCCTCTCTGGGGTACACTGAAGCTTTCTTT,CASLGYTEAFF
TRBV7-9,.,16,.,TRBJ2-7,TGTGCCAGCAGCCCAGACCCCGGGACGCCCTCCTACGAGCAGTACTTC,CASSPDPGTPSYEQYF
TRBV6-6,.,15,TRBD2,TRBJ2-1,TGTGCCAGCAGTTACGGGGCGGGAGGGCCCAATGAGCAGTTCTTC,CASSYGAGGPNEQFF
TRBV30,.,14,TRBD1,TRBJ1-5,TGTGCCTGGAGTTTAGACAGGGGCAATCAGCCCCAGCATTTT,CAWSLDRGNQPQHF
TRBV2,.,18,.,TRBJ1-2,TGTGCCAGCAGTGAAGATAGCGAGGCAGCAAACGTCCTCTATGGCTACACCTTC,CASSEDSEAANVLYGYTF
TRBV7-2,.,15,.,TRBJ2-1,TGTGCCAGCAGCTTAGTAGCGGCAAATTACAATGAGCAGTTCTTC,CASSLVAANYNEQFF
TRBV4-1,.,14,.,TRBJ2-7,TGCGCCAGCAGTCCGGACCCCCAAGACTACGAGCAGTACTTC,CASSPDPQDYEQYF
TRBV9,.,14,.,TRBJ2-3,TGTGCCAGCAGCACTCCCGGAGGGGCAGATACGCAGTATTTT,CASSTPGGADTQYF
TRBV19,.,15,TRBD2,TRBJ2-1,TGTGCCAGTAGTAATAGCGGGAGCTCCTACAATGAGCAGTTCTTC,CASSNSGSSYNEQFF
TRBV6-6,.,15,.,TRBJ2-7,TGTGCCAGCAGTTACGGGGTGGTCTCGACCTACGAGCAGTACTTC,CASSYGVVSTYEQYF
TRBV18,.,13,.,TRBJ1-1,TGTGCCAGCTCACCATCAAGGGGTATTGAAGCTTTCTTT,CASSPSRGIEAFF
TRBV30,.,14,TRBD1,TRBJ1-2,TGTGCCTGGAGTCCGGGACAGGGGTGGATTGGCTACACCTTC,CAWSPGQGWIGYTF
TRBV5-4,.,11,.,TRBJ2-1,TGTGCCAGCAGCTTGGATGGGGGGCTCTTCTTC,CASSLDGGLFF
TRBV4-1,.,11,.,TRBJ1-3,TGCGCCAGCAGGAAGGGGGACACCATATATTTT,CASRKGDTIYF
TRBV27,.,14,TRBD1,TRBJ2-7,TGTGCCAGCAGTAGGGCAGGGGGCCGGAACGAGCAGTACTTC,CASSRAGGRNEQYF
TRBV7-9,.,16,.,TRBJ1-2,TGTGCCAGCAGCTTAGATGGCCCGGGGAGCGACTATGGCTACACCTTC,CASSLDGPGSDYGYTF
TRBV24-1,.,16,.,TRBJ2-6,TGTGCCACCAGTGATTTTCAGGAAACTGGGGCCAACGTCCTGACTTTC,CATSDFQETGANVLTF
TRBV4-1,.,15,.,TRBJ1-2,TGCGCCAGCAGCCAAGATCCGACACGGAACTATGGCTACACCTTC,CASSQDPTRNYGYTF